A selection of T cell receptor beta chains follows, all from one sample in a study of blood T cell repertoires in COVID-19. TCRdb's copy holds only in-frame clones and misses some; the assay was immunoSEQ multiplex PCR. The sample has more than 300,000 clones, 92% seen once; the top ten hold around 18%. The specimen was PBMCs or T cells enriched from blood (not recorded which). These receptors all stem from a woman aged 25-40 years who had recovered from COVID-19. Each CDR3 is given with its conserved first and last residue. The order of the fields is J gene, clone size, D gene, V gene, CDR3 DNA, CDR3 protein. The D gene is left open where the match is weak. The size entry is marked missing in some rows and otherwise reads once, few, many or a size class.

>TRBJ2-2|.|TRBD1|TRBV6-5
TGTGCCAGCAGTCATCACAGGGGCGGGGAGCTGTTTTTT
CASSHHRGGELFF
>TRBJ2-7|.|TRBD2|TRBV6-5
TGTGCCACCAGACTAGCGGGAGACCACGAGCAGTACTTC
CATRLAGDHEQYF
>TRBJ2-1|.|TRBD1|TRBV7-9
TGTGCCAGCAGGAGACAGGGGGGCTCCTACAATGAGCAGTTCTTC
CASRRQGGSYNEQFF
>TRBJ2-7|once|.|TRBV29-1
TGCAGCGTTGAAGGGGACTCTTCCGAGCAGTACTTC
CSVEGDSSEQYF
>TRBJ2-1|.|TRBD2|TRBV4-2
TGTGCCAGCAGCCAACCTGTAGCGGGAGGGGGTGAGCAGTTCTTC
CASSQPVAGGGEQFF
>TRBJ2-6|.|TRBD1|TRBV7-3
TGTGCCAGCAGCTCAGGGGGATCTGGGGCCAACGTCCTGACTTTC
CASSSGGSGANVLTF
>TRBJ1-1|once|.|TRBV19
TGTGCCAGTAGTGCGGCCCCCAACACTGAAGCTTTCTTT
CASSAAPNTEAFF
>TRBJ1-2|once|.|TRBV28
TGTGCCAGCAGTTACCATTCCGTTCACAGCTATGGCTACACCTTC
CASSYHSVHSYGYTF
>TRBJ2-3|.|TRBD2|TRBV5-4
TGTGCCAGCAGCTTGGTACTAGCGGGGGGTCCTTTAGATACGCAGTATTTT
CASSLVLAGGPLDTQYF
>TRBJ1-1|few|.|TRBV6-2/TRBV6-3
TGTGCCAGCAGCATTCGGAACACTGAAGCTTTCTTT
CASSIRNTEAFF
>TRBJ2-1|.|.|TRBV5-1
TGCGCCAGTCGCCCGAGCTCCTACAATGAGCAGTTCTTC
CASRPSSYNEQFF
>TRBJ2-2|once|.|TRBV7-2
TGTGCCAGCAGCCAAGCTTGGACAGTGCTGCCGTTCACCGGGGAGCTGTTTTTT
CASSQAWTVLPFTGELFF
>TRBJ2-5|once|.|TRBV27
TGTGCCAGCAGTTTACTTGGAGGGATGGAGACCCAGTACTTC
CASSLLGGMETQYF
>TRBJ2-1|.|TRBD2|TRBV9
TGTGCCAGCAGCGCTGGACTAGCGGCCAATGAGCAGTTCTTC
CASSAGLAANEQFF
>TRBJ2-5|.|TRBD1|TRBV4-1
TGCGCCAGCAGCCGGCAACAGGGGGAGAGGGCGGAGACCCAGTACTTC
CASSRQQGERAETQYF
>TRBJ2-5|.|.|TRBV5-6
TGTGCCAGCAGCCGTGACAGGACAGAGACCCAGTACTTC
CASSRDRTETQYF
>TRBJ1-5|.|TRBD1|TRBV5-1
TGCGCCAGCAGCTTGACCCCTAATACTGACAGGGGCGACAATCAGCCCCAGCATTTT
CASSLTPNTDRGDNQPQHF
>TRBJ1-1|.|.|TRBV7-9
TGTGCCAGCAGCCCCCAGGGTGGGAACACTGAAGCTTTCTTT
CASSPQGGNTEAFF
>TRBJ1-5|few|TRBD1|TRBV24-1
TGTGCCACCAGTGACCCAGGACAGGGAGACAATCAGCCCCAGCATTTT
CATSDPGQGDNQPQHF
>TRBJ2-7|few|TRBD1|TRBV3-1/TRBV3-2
TGTGCCAGCAGCCGGACAGGGGGCTACGAGCAGTACTTC
CASSRTGGYEQYF
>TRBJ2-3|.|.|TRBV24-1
TGTGCCACCAGTGACCAAGGACTAAGTGCAGATACGCAGTATTTT
CATSDQGLSADTQYF
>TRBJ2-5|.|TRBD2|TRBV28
TGTGCCAGCAGGGGGCTAGCGGCCTACCAAGAGACCCAGTACTTC
CASRGLAAYQETQYF
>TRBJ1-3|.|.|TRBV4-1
TGCGCCAGCAGCCAAGTTTCGGGGGTTGGAGGAAACACCATATATTTT
CASSQVSGVGGNTIYF
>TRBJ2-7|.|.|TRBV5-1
TGCGCCAGCAGCTTGGACAGGCCCGGTTTGGACGAGCAGTACTTC
CASSLDRPGLDEQYF
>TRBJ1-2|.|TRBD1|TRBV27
TGTGCCAGCAGTCCCCAGGCAGGGGGCGGCTATGGCTACACCTTC
CASSPQAGGGYGYTF
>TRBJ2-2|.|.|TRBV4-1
TGCGCCAGCAGCCAAGTACTCGGGGAGCTGTTTTTT
CASSQVLGELFF
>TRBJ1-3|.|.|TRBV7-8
TGTGCCAGCAGAAACAGGGCGACATCTGGAAACACCATATATTTT
CASRNRATSGNTIYF
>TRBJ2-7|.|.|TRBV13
TGTGCCAGCAGCTTAATTCAGGGTGATGAGCAGTACTTC
CASSLIQGDEQYF
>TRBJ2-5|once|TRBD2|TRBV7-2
TGTGCCAGCAGCTTGTCGGGGGGGTTTAGAGAGACCCAGTACTTC
CASSLSGGFRETQYF
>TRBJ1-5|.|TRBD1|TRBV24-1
TGTGCCACCAGTGAGTCCCGGGACAGGGATAGGGTTCAGCCCCAGCATTTT
CATSESRDRDRVQPQHF
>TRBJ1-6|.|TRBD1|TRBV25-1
TGTGCCAGCAGTGATTCGGGACAGTATAATTCACCCCTCCACTTT
CASSDSGQYNSPLHF
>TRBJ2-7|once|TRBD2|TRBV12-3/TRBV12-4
TGTGCCAGCACCCCGGGACTAGCATACGAGCAGTACTTC
CASTPGLAYEQYF
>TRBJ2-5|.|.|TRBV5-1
TGCGCCAGCAGCTTGCAGGCCCCTCAAGAGACCCAGTACTTC
CASSLQAPQETQYF
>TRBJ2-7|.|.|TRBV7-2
TGTGCCAGCAGCTTGAGTCACTCCTACGAGCAGTACTTC
CASSLSHSYEQYF
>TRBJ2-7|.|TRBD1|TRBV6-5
TGTGCCAGCAGTTACTCGCGGGACAGGGGGTCATACGAGCAGTACTTC
CASSYSRDRGSYEQYF
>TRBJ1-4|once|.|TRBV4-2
TGTGCCAGCAGCCGACTAGGGGCGGAGGGTAATGAAAAACTGTTTTTT
CASSRLGAEGNEKLFF
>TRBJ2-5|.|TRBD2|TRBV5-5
TGTGCCAGCAGCTTGGGGGAGGGTTTGGAGACCCAGTACTTC
CASSLGEGLETQYF
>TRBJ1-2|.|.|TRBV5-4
TGTGCCAGCAGTCAAGCCGGACAGAGGTTTGGCTACACCTTC
CASSQAGQRFGYTF
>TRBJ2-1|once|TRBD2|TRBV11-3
TGTGCCAGCAGCTTAACCAGCGGGAGGTACAATGAGCAGTTCTTC
CASSLTSGRYNEQFF
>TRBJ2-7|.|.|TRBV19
TGTGCCAGCTCCATCTCGGACGAGCAGTACTTC
CASSISDEQYF
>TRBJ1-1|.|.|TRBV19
TGTGCCAGTAGACTGGGCAACACTGAAGCTTTCTTT
CASRLGNTEAFF
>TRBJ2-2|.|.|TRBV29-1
TGCAGCTCCCGACTAGATGGGGCCGGGGAGCTGTTTTTT
CSSRLDGAGELFF
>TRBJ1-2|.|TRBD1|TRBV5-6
TGTGCCAGCAGCCTTTGGGACAGGGTGTTGCATGGCTACACCTTC
CASSLWDRVLHGYTF
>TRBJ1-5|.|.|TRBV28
TGTGCCAGCATCTCATCGGGAAGTTATAGCAATCAGCCCCAGCATTTT
CASISSGSYSNQPQHF
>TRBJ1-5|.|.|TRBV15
TGTGCCACCAGCAGGCTGACAGGAGAAAGACAGCCCCAGCATTTT
CATSRLTGERQPQHF